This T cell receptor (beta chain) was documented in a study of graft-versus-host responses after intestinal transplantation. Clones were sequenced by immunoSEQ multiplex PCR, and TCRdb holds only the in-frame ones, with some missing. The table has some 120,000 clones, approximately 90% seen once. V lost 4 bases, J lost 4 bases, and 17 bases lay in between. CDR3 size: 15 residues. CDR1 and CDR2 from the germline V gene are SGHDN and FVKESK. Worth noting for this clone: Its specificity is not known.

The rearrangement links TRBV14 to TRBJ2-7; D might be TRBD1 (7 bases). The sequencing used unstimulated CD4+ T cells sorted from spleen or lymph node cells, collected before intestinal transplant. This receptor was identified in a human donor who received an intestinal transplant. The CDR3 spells CASSRGGTVVYEQYF. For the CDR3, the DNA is TGTGCCAGCAGCCGAGGCGGGACAGTTGTGTACGAGCAGTACTTC. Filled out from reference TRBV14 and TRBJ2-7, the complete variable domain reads EAGVTQFPSHSVIEKGQTVTLRCDPISGHDNLYWYRRVMGKEIKFLLHFVKESKQDESGMPNNRFLAERTGGTYSTLKVQPAELEDSGVYFCASSRGGTVVYEQYFGPGTRLTVT.